This T cell receptor (beta chain) was captured by sequencing in a study of early T cells in non-severe SARS-CoV-2 infection. Background on the study: Chains stayed unpaired after sequencing of bulk RNA from unsorted whole blood.

The CDR3 has 15 residues. J lost 2 bases, V lost 4 bases, and 3 bases had no gene match. Germline CDR1 reads SGHRS; CDR2 reads YFSETQ. The study, taken as a whole, reports: In VDJdb matching, anti-spike CD8 responses were favored while private and CD4 specificities went missing.

Attached unique molecular identifiers marked individual cDNA molecules. TCRdb passed the 5' RACE reads through MiXCR, listing each CDR3 protein once. The table has about 77,000 distinct CDR3 sequences, around 8.7% seen once. This clonotype was found many times. What it binds is not known. Sequences were obtained from whole blood. The V and J genes are TRBV5-1 and TRBJ2-7; 13 nucleotides match TRBD2. The sequence was collected from an adult who was a healthcare worker with PCR-confirmed SARS-CoV-2 infection or an uninfected control (not recorded which). This chain's CDR3 is CASSKGTSGTYEQYF. The CDR3 nucleotides are TGCGCCAGCAGCAAAGGGACTAGCGGGACCTACGAGCAGTACTTC.